This T cell receptor (beta chain) was recorded in a study of shared clonotypes between healthy human individuals. Study background: Aged 18 to 49, the donors were a couple of women and a few men.

V dropped 6 bases and J dropped 4 bases, with 8 bases sitting between them. The CDR3 is made up of 12 amino acids. Per germline, CDR1 MNHEY and CDR2 SMNVEV (reference sequence). Sequencing was performed with immunoSEQ multiplex PCR; in TCRdb, only in-frame clones are kept and a portion is missing. This sample has about 2.4 million clones, with 93% found just once. Specimen: naive CD4+ T cells from PBMCs. Sample subset: CD45RA+ positively selected. The chain has TRBV27 and TRBJ2-3, with D hard to call. This clonotype originated in a man younger than 35 in good health. Some clones in this sample may be carry-over from other donors' samples. The CDR3 region has the DNA TGTGCCAGCAGCCGTTTGTCAGATACGCAGTATTTT. This translates into CASSRLSDTQYF.